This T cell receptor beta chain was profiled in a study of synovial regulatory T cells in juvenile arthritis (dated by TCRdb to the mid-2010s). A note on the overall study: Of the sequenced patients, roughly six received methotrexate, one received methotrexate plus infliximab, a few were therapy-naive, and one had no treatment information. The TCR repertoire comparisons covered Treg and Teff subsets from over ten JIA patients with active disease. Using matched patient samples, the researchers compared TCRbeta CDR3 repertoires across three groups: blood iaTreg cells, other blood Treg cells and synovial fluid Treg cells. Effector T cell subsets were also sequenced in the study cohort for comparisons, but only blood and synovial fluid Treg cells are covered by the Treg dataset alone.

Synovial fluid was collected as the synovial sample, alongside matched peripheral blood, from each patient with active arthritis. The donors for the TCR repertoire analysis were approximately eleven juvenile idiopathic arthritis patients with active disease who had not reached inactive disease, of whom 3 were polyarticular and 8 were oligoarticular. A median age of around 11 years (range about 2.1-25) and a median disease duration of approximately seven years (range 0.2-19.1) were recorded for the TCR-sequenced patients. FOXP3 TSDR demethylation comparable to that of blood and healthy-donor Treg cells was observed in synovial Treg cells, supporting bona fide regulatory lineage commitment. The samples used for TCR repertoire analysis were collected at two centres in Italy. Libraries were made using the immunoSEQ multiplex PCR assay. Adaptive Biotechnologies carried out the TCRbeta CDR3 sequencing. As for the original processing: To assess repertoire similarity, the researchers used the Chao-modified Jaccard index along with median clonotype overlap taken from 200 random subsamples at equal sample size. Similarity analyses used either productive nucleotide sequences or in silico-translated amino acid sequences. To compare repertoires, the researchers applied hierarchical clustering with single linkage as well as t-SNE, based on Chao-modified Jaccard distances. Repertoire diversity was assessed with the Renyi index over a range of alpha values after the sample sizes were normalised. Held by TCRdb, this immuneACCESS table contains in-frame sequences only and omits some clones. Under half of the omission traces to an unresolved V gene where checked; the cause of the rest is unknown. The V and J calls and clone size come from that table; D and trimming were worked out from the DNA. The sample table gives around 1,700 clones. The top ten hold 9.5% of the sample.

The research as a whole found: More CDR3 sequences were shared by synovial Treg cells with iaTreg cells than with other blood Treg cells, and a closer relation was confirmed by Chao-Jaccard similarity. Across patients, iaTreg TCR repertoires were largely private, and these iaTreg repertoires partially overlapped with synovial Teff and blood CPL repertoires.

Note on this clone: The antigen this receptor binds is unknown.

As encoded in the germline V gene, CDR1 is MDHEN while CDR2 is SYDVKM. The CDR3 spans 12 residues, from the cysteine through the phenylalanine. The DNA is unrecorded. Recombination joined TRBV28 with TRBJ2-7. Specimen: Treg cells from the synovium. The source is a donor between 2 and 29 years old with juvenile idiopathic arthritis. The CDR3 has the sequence CASSLLGTQQYF.